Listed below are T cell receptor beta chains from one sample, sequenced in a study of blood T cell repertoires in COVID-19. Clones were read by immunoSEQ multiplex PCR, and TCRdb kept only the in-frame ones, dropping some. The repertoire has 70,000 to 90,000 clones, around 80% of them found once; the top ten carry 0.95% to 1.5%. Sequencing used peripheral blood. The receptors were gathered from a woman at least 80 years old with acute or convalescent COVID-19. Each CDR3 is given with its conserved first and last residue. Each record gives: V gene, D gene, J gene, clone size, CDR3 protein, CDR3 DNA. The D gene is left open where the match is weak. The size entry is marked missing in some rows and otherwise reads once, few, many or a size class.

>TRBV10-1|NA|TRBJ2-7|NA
CASSRRASAADEQYF
TGCGCCAGCAGTCGGAGGGCGTCAGCTGCCGACGAGCAGTACTTC
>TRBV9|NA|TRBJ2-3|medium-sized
CASSTTDTDTQYF
TGTGCCAGCAGCACGACTGACACAGATACGCAGTATTTT
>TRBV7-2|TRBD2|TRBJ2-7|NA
CASSLEVASGRLRQYF
TGTGCCAGCAGCTTAGAAGTGGCTAGCGGGAGATTACGGCAGTACTTC
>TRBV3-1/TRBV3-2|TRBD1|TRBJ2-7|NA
CASTLGQGNYEQYF
TGTGCCAGTACACTTGGACAGGGAAATTACGAGCAGTACTTC
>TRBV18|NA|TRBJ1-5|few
CASSQGPRPQHF
TGTGCCAGCTCTCAGGGGCCCCGACCCCAGCATTTT
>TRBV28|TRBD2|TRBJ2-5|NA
CASTRGREGETQYF
TGTGCCAGCACCCGCGGGAGGGAGGGAGAGACCCAGTACTTC
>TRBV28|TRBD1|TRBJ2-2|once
CASSLTGGSSGELFF
TGTGCCAGCAGTTTAACAGGGGGATCCTCCGGGGAGCTGTTTTTT
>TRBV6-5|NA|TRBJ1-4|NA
CASSYSGINEKLFF
TGTGCCAGCAGTTATTCAGGGATTAATGAAAAACTGTTTTTT
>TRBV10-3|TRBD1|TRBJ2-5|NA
CAIRGQPQETQYF
TGTGCCATCAGGGGACAGCCCCAAGAGACCCAGTACTTC
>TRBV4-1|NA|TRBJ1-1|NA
CASSQDDRPGGTEAFF
TGCGCCAGCAGCCAAGACGACAGGCCGGGGGGCACTGAAGCTTTCTTT
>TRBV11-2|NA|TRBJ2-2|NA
CASSLGGLSPGELFF
TGTGCCAGCAGCTTAGGGGGGCTTTCCCCCGGGGAGCTGTTTTTT
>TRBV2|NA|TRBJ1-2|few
CASGREDGYTF
TGTGCCAGCGGCAGGGAGGATGGCTACACCTTC
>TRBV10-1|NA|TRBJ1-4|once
CASRSDANEKLFF
TGCGCCAGCAGGAGTGATGCTAATGAAAAACTGTTTTTT
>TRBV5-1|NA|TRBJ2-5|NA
CASSLATERETQYF
TGCGCCAGCAGCCTGGCTACGGAGAGAGAGACCCAGTACTTC
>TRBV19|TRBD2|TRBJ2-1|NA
CASSIASGGPYNEQFF
TGTGCCAGTAGTATAGCTAGCGGAGGGCCCTACAATGAGCAGTTCTTC
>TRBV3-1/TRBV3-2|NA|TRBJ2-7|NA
CASSQDMYEQYF
TGTGCCAGCAGCCAAGACATGTACGAGCAGTACTTC
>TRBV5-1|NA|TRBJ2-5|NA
CASSFRGQGIETQYF
TGCGCCAGCAGCTTCCGAGGGCAGGGGATCGAGACCCAGTACTTC
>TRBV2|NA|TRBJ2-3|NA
CASSGQSTDTQYF
TGTGCCAGCAGTGGACAGAGCACAGATACGCAGTATTTT
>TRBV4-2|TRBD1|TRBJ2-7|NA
CASSPLRTGASTEQYF
TGTGCCAGCAGCCCCCTGAGGACAGGTGCCTCTACGGAGCAGTACTTC
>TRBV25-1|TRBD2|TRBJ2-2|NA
CASSEGLAGGRIPGELFF
TGTGCCAGCAGTGAGGGACTAGCGGGAGGTCGGATCCCCGGGGAGCTGTTTTTT
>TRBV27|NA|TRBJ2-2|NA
CASSSNGGTGELFF
TGTGCCAGCAGTTCTAATGGGGGGACCGGGGAGCTGTTTTTT
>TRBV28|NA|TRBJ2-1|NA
CASSSQGKGNEQFF
TGTGCCAGCAGTTCACAGGGAAAGGGGAATGAGCAGTTCTTC
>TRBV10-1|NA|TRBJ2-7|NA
CASSESGLLNEQYF
TGCGCCAGCAGTGAGTCGGGGCTACTTAACGAGCAGTACTTC
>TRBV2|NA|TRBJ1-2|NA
CASSGVPGQKNYGYTF
TGTGCCAGCAGTGGAGTCCCGGGACAAAAAAACTATGGCTACACCTTC
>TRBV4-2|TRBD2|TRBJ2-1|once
CASSQPWGTSGGALPDEQFF
TGTGCCAGCAGCCAACCCTGGGGGACTAGCGGGGGGGCCCTCCCCGATGAGCAGTTCTTC
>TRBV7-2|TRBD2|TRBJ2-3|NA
CASSQLAVTDTQYF
TGTGCCAGCAGCCAACTAGCGGTTACAGATACGCAGTATTTT
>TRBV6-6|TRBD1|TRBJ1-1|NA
CASRPGQGAMNTEAFF
TGTGCCAGCAGACCCGGACAGGGGGCCATGAACACTGAAGCTTTCTTT
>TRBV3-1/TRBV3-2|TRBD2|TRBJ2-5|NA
CASSQGQLAGRETQYF
TGTGCCAGCAGCCAAGGCCAACTAGCGGGGCGGGAGACCCAGTACTTC
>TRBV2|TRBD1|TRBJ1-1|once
CASRKDRGHTEAFF
TGTGCCAGCAGAAAGGACAGGGGTCACACTGAAGCTTTCTTT
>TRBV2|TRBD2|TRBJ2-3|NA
CASSEPRGGLSTDTQYF
TGTGCCAGCAGTGAACCTCGGGGAGGGCTTAGCACAGATACGCAGTATTTT
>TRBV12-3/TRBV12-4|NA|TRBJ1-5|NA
CASAGKTQHF
TGTGCCAGCGCGGGGAAAACCCAGCATTTT
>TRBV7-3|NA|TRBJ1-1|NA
CASSGQFTEAFF
TGTGCCAGCAGCGGGCAGTTCACTGAAGCTTTCTTT
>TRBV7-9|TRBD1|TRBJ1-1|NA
CASSLATGAAGQAFF
TGTGCCAGCAGCTTAGCTACAGGGGCCGCCGGGCAAGCTTTCTTT
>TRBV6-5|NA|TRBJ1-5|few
CASSQNQPQHF
TGTGCCAGCAGCCAGAATCAGCCCCAGCATTTT
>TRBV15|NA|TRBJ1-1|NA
CATSRQGFEAFF
TGTGCCACCAGCAGGCAGGGATTTGAAGCTTTCTTT
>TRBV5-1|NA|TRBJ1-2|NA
CASSAGVGGYTF
TGCGCCAGCAGCGCAGGGGTTGGCGGCTACACCTTC
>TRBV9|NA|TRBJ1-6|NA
CASSVDGQPNSPLHF
TGTGCCAGCAGCGTAGATGGACAGCCTAATTCACCCCTCCACTTT
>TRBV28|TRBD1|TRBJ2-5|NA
CASSPGQGWETQYF
TGTGCCAGCAGTCCCGGACAGGGTTGGGAGACCCAGTACTTC
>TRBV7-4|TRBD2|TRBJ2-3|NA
CASSHNHATLAGGDTQYF
TGTGCCAGCAGTCATAACCACGCGACTTTAGCGGGAGGAGATACGCAGTATTTT
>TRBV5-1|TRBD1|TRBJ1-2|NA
CASSLTGVYGYTF
TGCGCCAGCAGCTTGACAGGGGTTTATGGCTACACCTTC
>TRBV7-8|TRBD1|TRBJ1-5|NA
CASSPFKLGDRGLVGNQPQHF
TGTGCCAGCAGCCCTTTTAAACTAGGGGACAGGGGGCTTGTTGGGAATCAGCCCCAGCATTTT
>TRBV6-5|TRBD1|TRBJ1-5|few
CASGTGGLYQPQHF
TGTGCCAGCGGGACAGGGGGATTATATCAGCCCCAGCATTTT
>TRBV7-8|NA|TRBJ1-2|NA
CASSLAGRGQNYGYTF
TGTGCCAGCAGCTTAGCGGGCAGGGGACAAAACTATGGCTACACCTTC
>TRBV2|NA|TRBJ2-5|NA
CASSEYPAGVSRGETQYF
TGTGCCAGCAGTGAATATCCCGCAGGGGTTAGCCGTGGAGAGACCCAGTACTTC
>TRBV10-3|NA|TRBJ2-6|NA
CAISEGVSGANVLTF
TGTGCCATCAGTGAAGGAGTCTCCGGGGCCAACGTCCTGACTTTC
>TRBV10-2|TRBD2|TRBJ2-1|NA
CASSGTSLAEQFF
TGCGCCAGCAGCGGGACTAGCTTGGCTGAGCAGTTCTTC
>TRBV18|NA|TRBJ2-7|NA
CASSPSPGDNEQYF
TGTGCCAGCTCACCAAGCCCAGGGGACAACGAGCAGTACTTC
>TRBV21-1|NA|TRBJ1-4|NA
CASSPRGQRANEKLFF
TGTGCCAGCAGCCCCCGTGGACAGAGGGCTAATGAAAAACTGTTTTTT
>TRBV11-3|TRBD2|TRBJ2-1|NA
CASSPLTSGAYNEQFF
TGTGCCAGCAGCCCATTGACTAGCGGGGCGTACAATGAGCAGTTCTTC
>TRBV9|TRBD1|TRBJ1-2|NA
CASSPTGTGGGYTF
TGTGCCAGCAGCCCAACGGGGACAGGGGGTGGCTACACCTTC